A selection of T cell receptor beta chains follows, all from one sample in a study of blood T cell repertoires in COVID-19. TCRdb's copy holds only in-frame clones and misses some; the assay was immunoSEQ multiplex PCR. This sample has about 99,000 clones, with roughly four fifths found just once. Sequenced material: peripheral blood. Receptor source: a man older than 75 with COVID-19, enrolled during active disease. Each CDR3 is given with its conserved first and last residue. The D gene is left open where the match is weak. Expanded clones are given a class, and other clones once, few, many or no size at all.

CDR3 length | clone size | D gene | J gene | V gene | CDR3 protein | CDR3 DNA
15 | . | TRBD1 | TRBJ1-2 | TRBV2 | CASSLGTGNIDGYTF | TGTGCCAGCAGTCTCGGGACAGGTAACATCGATGGCTACACCTTC
16 | . | . | TRBJ2-1 | TRBV6-1 | CASSGGTSHSYNEQFF | TGTGCCAGCAGTGGAGGGACTTCCCACTCCTACAATGAGCAGTTCTTC
13 | few | . | TRBJ1-1 | TRBV18 | CASSPGQNTEAFF | TGTGCCAGCTCACCCGGACAGAACACTGAAGCTTTCTTT
17 | . | TRBD2 | TRBJ2-2 | TRBV9 | CASSARGSGRGTGELFF | TGTGCCAGCAGCGCCCGGGGGAGCGGGAGAGGGACCGGGGAGCTGTTTTTT
14 | . | . | TRBJ2-1 | TRBV10-2 | CASRPTRLGNEQFF | TGCGCCAGCAGACCGACCCGACTAGGCAATGAGCAGTTCTTC
15 | . | TRBD2 | TRBJ2-1 | TRBV6-1 | CASSEGPTSSHEQFF | TGTGCCAGCAGTGAGGGCCCGACTAGCTCCCATGAGCAGTTCTTC
15 | . | TRBD2 | TRBJ2-2 | TRBV29-1 | CSVRGTSGSSGELFF | TGCAGCGTACGCGGGACTAGCGGGAGTAGCGGGGAGCTGTTTTTT
18 | . | . | TRBJ1-1 | TRBV15 | CATSRVGGGRLGGTEAFF | TGTGCCACCAGCAGAGTAGGTGGGGGACGCCTGGGAGGGACTGAAGCTTTCTTT
13 | . | . | TRBJ2-6 | TRBV2 | CASSYSGANVLTF | TGTGCCAGCAGTTACTCTGGGGCCAACGTCCTGACTTTC
17 | few | TRBD2 | TRBJ2-3 | TRBV4-3 | CASSPGTSGGWADTQYF | TGCGCCAGCAGCCCCGGCACCAGCGGGGGGTGGGCAGATACGCAGTATTTT
15 | . | TRBD1 | TRBJ1-6 | TRBV27 | CASSGWDREGSPLHF | TGTGCCAGCAGTGGGTGGGACAGGGAGGGTTCACCCCTCCACTTT
12 | . | . | TRBJ2-7 | TRBV7-2 | CASSPVSGEQYF | TGTGCCAGCAGCCCGGTCAGCGGCGAGCAGTACTTC
15 | . | TRBD2 | TRBJ2-2 | TRBV19 | CASSIAIAGPGELFF | TGTGCCAGTAGTATAGCGATAGCGGGGCCCGGGGAGCTGTTTTTT
15 | . | TRBD2 | TRBJ2-5 | TRBV9 | CASSVLGLAGETQYF | TGTGCCAGCAGCGTATTGGGACTAGCGGGAGAGACCCAGTACTTC
14 | . | . | TRBJ1-2 | TRBV3-1/TRBV3-2 | CASSQVGGLYGYTF | TGTGCCAGCAGCCAAGTCGGCGGCCTCTATGGCTACACCTTC
15 | . | . | TRBJ2-7 | TRBV4-1 | CASSQTQGLDYEQYF | TGCGCCAGCAGCCAAACCCAGGGTTTGGACTACGAGCAGTACTTC
16 | . | . | TRBJ1-2 | TRBV19 | CASSDSYYGLHYGYTF | TGTGCCAGTTCGGACAGCTACTATGGGCTGCACTATGGCTACACCTTC
14 | . | . | TRBJ1-5 | TRBV10-3 | CAISEAEDIQPQHF | TGTGCCATCAGTGAAGCCGAGGACATTCAGCCCCAGCATTTT
16 | . | TRBD2 | TRBJ2-1 | TRBV11-2 | CASRRLAGTSYNEQFF | TGTGCCAGCAGACGACTAGCGGGTACCTCCTACAATGAGCAGTTCTTC
13 | . | . | TRBJ1-1 | TRBV6-5 | CASRQKWNTEAFF | TGTGCCAGTCGACAGAAGTGGAACACTGAAGCTTTCTTT
12 | . | TRBD1 | TRBJ1-1 | TRBV10-1 | CASSADRGEAFF | TGCGCCAGCAGTGCAGACAGGGGCGAAGCTTTCTTT
14 | . | . | TRBJ1-2 | TRBV14 | CASSQTGVYYGYTF | TGTGCCAGCAGCCAAACCGGGGTTTACTATGGCTACACCTTC
16 | . | TRBD2 | TRBJ2-3 | TRBV5-4 | CASSLGLAGRHDTQYF | TGTGCCAGCAGCTTGGGTCTAGCGGGACGTCACGATACGCAGTATTTT
15 | . | TRBD1 | TRBJ1-5 | TRBV15 | CATSRDRTGYQPQHF | TGTGCCACCAGCAGAGATAGGACAGGGTATCAGCCCCAGCATTTT
17 | many | TRBD1 | TRBJ1-5 | TRBV6-1 | CASSGQGTGVGEQPQHF | TGTGCCAGCAGTGGCCAAGGGACAGGGGTCGGAGAGCAGCCCCAGCATTTT
14 | . | TRBD1 | TRBJ2-1 | TRBV19 | CASTRGSSYNEQFF | TGTGCCAGTACCAGGGGGAGCTCCTACAATGAGCAGTTCTTC
14 | few | . | TRBJ1-1 | TRBV11-2 | CASSLVRGNTEAFF | TGTGCCAGCAGCTTAGTAAGGGGTAACACTGAAGCTTTCTTT
17 | . | TRBD2 | TRBJ2-3 | TRBV7-3 | CASSLGLAGGPSDTQYF | TGTGCCAGCAGCTTAGGACTAGCGGGGGGGCCCTCAGATACGCAGTATTTT
13 | . | TRBD1 | TRBJ1-2 | TRBV27 | CASTGQGDYGYTF | TGTGCCAGCACCGGACAGGGCGACTATGGCTACACCTTC
15 | . | TRBD1 | TRBJ2-5 | TRBV19 | CASSPGDRGQETQYF | TGTGCCAGTAGTCCGGGGGACAGGGGGCAAGAGACCCAGTACTTC
17 | . | . | TRBJ1-4 | TRBV7-7 | CASSLGSTGLGEEKLFF | TGTGCTAGCAGCTTAGGCTCGACCGGCCTGGGAGAGGAAAAACTGTTTTTT
14 | . | TRBD1 | TRBJ2-3 | TRBV11-3 | CASSPRTGTDTQYF | TGTGCCAGCAGCCCAAGGACAGGTACAGATACGCAGTATTTT
15 | . | TRBD1 | TRBJ1-2 | TRBV6-5 | CASSPRAGTGYGYTF | TGTGCCAGCAGTCCACGAGCCGGGACAGGGTATGGCTACACCTTC
15 | . | . | TRBJ2-1 | TRBV14 | CASSRLRGPNNEQFF | TGTGCCAGCAGCCGCCTCAGGGGCCCGAACAATGAGCAGTTCTTC
17 | . | . | TRBJ2-2 | TRBV11-2 | CASSLHANPGVTGELFF | TGTGCCAGCAGCTTACACGCAAACCCGGGAGTTACCGGGGAGCTGTTTTTT
16 | . | TRBD1 | TRBJ1-1 | TRBV28 | CASSFRTGMPNTEAFF | TGTGCCAGCAGTTTTCGGACAGGTATGCCGAACACTGAAGCTTTCTTT
17 | . | . | TRBJ2-2 | TRBV6-2/TRBV6-3 | CASSYPIQMSNTGELFF | TGTGCCAGCAGTTACCCAATACAGATGTCGAACACCGGGGAGCTGTTTTTT
13 | . | TRBD1 | TRBJ1-1 | TRBV7-9 | CASSKDRDTEAFF | TGTGCCAGCAGCAAGGACAGGGACACTGAAGCTTTCTTT
13 | few | . | TRBJ1-2 | TRBV12-3/TRBV12-4 | CASSLTEAGGYTF | TGTGCCAGCAGCCTTACAGAGGCGGGTGGCTACACCTTC
16 | . | . | TRBJ1-4 | TRBV25-1 | CASSGAPRGGQEKLFF | TGTGCCAGCAGTGGCGCCCCACGAGGGGGTCAAGAAAAACTGTTTTTT
16 | . | . | TRBJ1-1 | TRBV27 | CASSLTPEVENTEAFF | TGTGCCAGCAGTTTAACCCCAGAAGTCGAGAACACTGAAGCTTTCTTT
15 | . | . | TRBJ1-6 | TRBV27 | CASSQRDWQGSPLHF | TGTGCCAGCAGTCAAAGGGACTGGCAGGGTTCACCCCTCCACTTT